The 29 T cell receptor beta chains presented below share a single source sample, sequenced in a study of T-cell reconstitution after alpha-beta-depleted transplantation in children. During its preparation, the TCRbeta library received unique molecular identifiers. TCRdb reanalysed the PCR reads using MiXCR and keeps one entry per CDR3 protein. Among about 980,000 distinct CDR3 sequences, 25% to 35% were seen once, and the ten largest hold roughly 31%. Material: PBMCs, mostly from graft donor cells, obtained 360 days after TCRalphabeta/CD19-depleted stem cell transplant. These receptor sequences come from a boy under three years old who had a stem cell transplant for SCID, so the T cells may come from the graft donor.

The J gene is TRBJ2-7, the V gene TRBV19; D unresolved. The length of the CDR3 is 14 residues. The germline gives CDR1 LNHDA, CDR2 SQIVND (reference sequence). The V and J ends lost 5 bases and 2 bases respectively, with 13 bases between them. CDR3 sequence (DNA): TGTGCCAGTAGTCAGAAGCTAGAAACCTACGAGCAGTACTTC. This sequence encodes CASSQKLETYEQYF.

The rearrangement links TRBV20-1 to TRBJ2-1; D may correspond to TRBD1 or TRBD2 (6 bases each). Trimming removed 3 bases at V and 4 bases at J, with 16 bases between. The CDR3 consists of 15 residues. In germline, CDR1 is DFQATT, CDR2 SNEGSKA (reference sequence). The CDR3 sequence is CSARGLGGRYNEQFF. The CDR3 DNA reads as TGCAGTGCTAGGGGATTGGGGGGCCGATACAATGAGCAGTTCTTC.

This chain uses TRBV11-2 with TRBJ1-1, with 11 bases aligning to TRBD1. Unmatched junction bases numbered 11, after V lost 4 bases and J lost 1 base. Germline V gene sequence: CDR1 SGHAT, CDR2 FQNNGV. This CDR3 is built from 18 residues. CDR3 DNA sequence: TGTGCCAGCAGCTCCCCTACCGGGACAGGGGGAGGGAACACTGAAGCTTTCTTT. Protein product: CASSSPTGTGGGNTEAFF.

CDR3: CASSPPEADIQYF. The DNA for the CDR3 is TGTGCCAGCAGCCCCCCCGAGGCGGACATTCAGTACTTC. The V call is TRBV5-5, the J call TRBJ2-4; D unclear. V lost 4 bases and J 8 bases, leaving 13 bases between the germline ends. CDR1 and CDR2 from the germline V gene are SGHKS and YYEKEE (reference sequence). The CDR3 is 13 amino acids.

The chain employs TRBV20-1 and TRBJ2-2; D tentatively fits TRBD1 or TRBD2 (5 bases each). The germline CDR1 and CDR2 sequences are DFQATT and SNEGSKA (reference sequence). The CDR3 length is 15 residues. V dropped 6 bases and J dropped 4 bases, with 18 bases sitting between them. In DNA, the CDR3 is TGCAGTGCCCATTACGGGGCCTCGGGCACCGGGGAGCTGTTTTTT. Its translation is CSAHYGASGTGELFF.

In DNA form, the CDR3 reads TGTGCCAGCAGCTTTAGCGGGGGGGCTTGGGATGAGCAGTTCTTC. Translating it yields CASSFSGGAWDEQFF. The V call is TRBV7-8, the J call TRBJ2-1, with 11 bases identical to TRBD2. The CDR3 consists of 15 residues. V lost 3 bases, J lost 8 bases, and 6 bases stayed unmatched. Per germline, CDR1 SGHVS and CDR2 FQNEAQ.

The chain joins TRBV5-1 to TRBJ1-2; D perhaps matches TRBD1 (6 bases). The germline gives CDR1 SGHRS, CDR2 YFSETQ. This CDR3 is 12 amino acids long. The ends were cut back, 4 bases at V and 8 bases at J, with 12 bases in the middle. CDR3 bases: TGCGCCAGCAGCCCCACAGGGTCGGGCTACACCTTC. Amino acids: CASSPTGSGYTF. Together with reference TRBV5-1 and TRBJ1-2, the CDR3 gives the full variable domain: KAGVTQTPRYLIKTRGQQVTLSCSPISGHRSVSWYQQTPGQGLQFLFEYFSETQRNKGNFPGRFSGRQFSNSRSEMNVSTLELGDSALYLCASSPTGSGYTFGSGTRLTVV.

In its sample, this clonotype was seen a few times. The V call is TRBV7-2, the J call TRBJ2-1; the match to TRBD2 covers 8 bases. The CDR3 has 17 residues. Germline CDR1 and CDR2: SGHTA and FQGNSA. Losses at the gene ends were 0 bases for V and 4 bases for J; bases not matched to a gene: 8. This CDR3 is CASSLAFGAGGYNEQFF. CDR3 sequence (DNA): TGTGCCAGCAGCTTAGCGTTCGGGGCGGGGGGTTACAATGAGCAGTTCTTC. Filled out from reference TRBV7-2 and TRBJ2-1, the complete variable domain reads GAGVSQSPSNKVTEKGKDVELRCDPISGHTALYWYRQSLGQGLEFLIYFQGNSAPDKSGLPSDRFSAERTGGSVSTLTIQRTQQEDSAVYLCASSLAFGAGGYNEQFFGPGTRLTVL.

The CDR3 nucleotides are TGTGCCATCAGCCAGGACGGCCTTTTCAATCAGCCCCAGCATTTT. Translated: CAISQDGLFNQPQHF. The J gene is TRBJ1-5, the V gene TRBV10-3, with D unclear. The CDR3 contains 15 residues. Germline CDR1 reads ENHRY; CDR2 reads SYGVKD. V lost 6 bases and J lost 3, with 15 bases in between.

This clonotype was seen more than once but under ten times. This chain links TRBV10-3 with TRBJ2-3; 9 bases are shared with TRBD2. In germline, CDR1 is ENHRY, CDR2 SYGVKD. This CDR3 contains 14 residues. V dropped 8 bases and J dropped 6; count of bases not matched to a gene: 9. The DNA of the CDR3 is TGTGCCATCTCTGGGGCTAGCGGGGCGGATACGCAGTATTTT. This encodes CAISGASGADTQYF.

The rearrangement links TRBV12-3 or TRBV12-4 to TRBJ2-7, with D possibly being TRBD2 (7 bases). This CDR3 region has 16 residues. Trimming removed 6 bases from V and 0 bases from J, with 18 bases in between. CDR3 sequence: CASSPEKGGISYEQYF. The CDR3 DNA reads as TGTGCCAGCAGCCCGGAAAAGGGGGGGATCTCCTACGAGCAGTACTTC.

V usage is TRBV15 and J usage is TRBJ1-6, with 8 bases lining up with TRBD1. The CDR3 is 15 residues long. The J segment lost 10 bases and the V segment lost 5 bases, leaving 10 bases of the junction unmatched. Germline loops: CDR1 LNHNV, CDR2 YYDKDF (reference sequence). The CDR3: CATSSLTGEGSPLHF. The CDR3 DNA reads as TGTGCCACCAGCTCATTGACAGGGGAAGGGTCACCCCTCCACTTT.

This rearrangement joins TRBV9 to TRBJ1-2; D not resolved. The CDR3 runs to 16 residues. Germline CDR1 is SGDLS and CDR2 is YYNGEE. Trimming shortened V by 3 bases and J by 4 bases, and 19 bases separated the two germline ends. The DNA of the CDR3 is TGTGCCAGCAGCGAGGCCCCCGGCGGAGGACCCTATGGCTACACCTTC. Its translation: CASSEAPGGGPYGYTF.

This chain uses TRBV10-3 with TRBJ2-1, with D possibly TRBD2 on 5 matching bases. Germline V CDR1 and CDR2: ENHRY, SYGVKD. This CDR3 region has 16 residues. With 6 bases removed from V and 0 bases from J, the gap between germline ends came to 15 bases. The CDR3 spells CAISPKDSSSYNEQFF. CDR3 coding DNA: TGTGCCATCAGCCCAAAGGACTCGAGCTCCTACAATGAGCAGTTCTTC.

The V and J genes are TRBV27 and TRBJ1-5; TRBD1 might be the D (6 bases). Germline V gene sequence: CDR1 MNHEY, CDR2 SMNVEV (reference sequence). This CDR3 is built from 14 residues. V dropped 6 bases and J dropped 5 bases, with 14 bases sitting between them. The DNA for the CDR3 is TGTGCCAGCAGGGCACAGGGACCCCATCAGCCCCAGCATTTT. As protein: CASRAQGPHQPQHF.

The table lists this clonotype with a few counts. The chain joins TRBV5-1 to TRBJ1-1; D is possibly TRBD1 (6 bases). V was pared by 3 bases and J by 3 bases, with 15 bases between. The CDR3 is made up of 15 amino acids. In germline, CDR1 is SGHRS, CDR2 YFSETQ. The CDR3 nucleotides read TGCGCCAGCAGCTCCCAACAGGGTGGGGACACTGAAGCTTTCTTT. It is translated as CASSSQQGGDTEAFF.

The CDR3: CASSHLSGQARSYEQYF. The CDR3 bases are TGCGCCAGCAGCCATCTCTCCGGGCAAGCCCGCTCCTACGAGCAGTACTTC. V is TRBV4-1 and J is TRBJ2-7; no clear D gene. Germline CDR1 MGHRA, CDR2 YSYEKL. This CDR3 spans 17 amino acids. The V end was cut by 3 bases, the J end by 0 bases, with 18 bases between.

The CDR3 nucleotides are TGTGCCACCAGTGATAGCGCCTACTGGACTAGCACAGATACGCAGTATTTT. It codes for CATSDSAYWTSTDTQYF. This sequence joins TRBV24-1 and TRBJ2-3; maybe TRBD2 (5 bases). Trimming shortened V by 3 bases and J by 0 bases, and 15 bases separated the two germline ends. Germline V gene sequence: CDR1 KGHDR, CDR2 SFDVKD. This CDR3 comprises 17 residues.

This sequence joins TRBV20-1 and TRBJ2-3; the match to TRBD1 covers 10 bases. The ends lost 3 bases at V and 0 bases at J; junction bases unmatched: 9. This CDR3 comprises 17 residues. Per germline, CDR1 DFQATT and CDR2 SNEGSKA (reference sequence). Here the CDR3 DNA reads TGCAGTGCTAGGAGGGGGACAGGGGTTCCTAGCACAGATACGCAGTATTTT. Its protein product is CSARRGTGVPSTDTQYF.

The sample holds many counts of this clonotype. The chain has TRBV3-1 and TRBJ2-3, with D unclear. From germline, CDR1 is LGHDT and CDR2 YNNKEL (reference sequence). There are 15 residues in the CDR3. V was clipped by 1 base and J by 1 base, with 9 bases between them. CDR3 bases: TGTGCCAGCAGCCAAGGGGTAAGAGGCACAGATACGCAGTATTTT. It is translated as CASSQGVRGTDTQYF.

A few counts support this clonotype. The chain employs TRBV10-2 and TRBJ2-5; perhaps D is TRBD1 or TRBD2 (5 bases each). This CDR3 region has 13 residues. V lost 3 bases, J lost 5 bases, and 10 bases lay in between. CDR1 and CDR2 (germline): WSHSY, SAAADI. CDR3: CASSDGTRETQYF. DNA of the CDR3: TGCGCCAGCAGTGACGGGACCCGGGAGACCCAGTACTTC.

The rearrangement uses TRBV29-1 and TRBJ1-1, with D hard to call. Germline CDR1 and CDR2: SQVTM and ANQGSEA. V was clipped by 5 bases and J by 0 bases, with 16 bases between them. This CDR3 region has 15 residues. In DNA form, the CDR3 reads TGCAGCGTTTACAAGGTCCCAAACATGAACACTGAAGCTTTCTTT. It yields the protein CSVYKVPNMNTEAFF. Full variable domain (outside the CDR3, taken from reference TRBV29-1 and TRBJ1-1): SAVISQKPSRDICQRGTSLTIQCQVDSQVTMMFWYRQQPGQSLTLIATANQGSEATYESGFVIDKFPISRPNLTFSTLTVSNMSPEDSSIYLCSVYKVPNMNTEAFFGQGTRLTVV.

This clonotype was counted only a few times. V usage is TRBV10-3 and J usage is TRBJ1-5; D unresolved. V dropped 5 bases and J dropped 4 bases, with 9 bases sitting between them. Germline values: CDR1 ENHRY, CDR2 SYGVKD. The CDR3 consists of 13 residues. Here the CDR3 reads CAISPVGNQPQHF. CDR3 DNA: TGTGCCATCAGTCCGGTAGGGAATCAGCCCCAGCATTTT.

This clonotype was seen a few times. The V gene is TRBV6-1, the J gene TRBJ2-7, with D maybe TRBD2 (5 bases). The CDR3 spans 14 residues. Trimming stripped 4 bases from V and 1 base from J, with 11 bases between. CDR1 and CDR2 from the germline V gene are MNHNS and SASEGT. CDR3 DNA sequence: TGTGCCAGCAGTGCTGGACTCCAGTCCTACGAGCAGTACTTC. Translation: CASSAGLQSYEQYF.

This rearrangement joins TRBV5-5 to TRBJ2-3; TRBD2 matches at 13 bases. V trimming: 3 bases; J trimming: 2 bases; junction bases outside the gene matches: 6. Germline-derived CDR1 and CDR2 are SGHKS and YYEKEE (reference sequence). The CDR3 contains 17 residues. The CDR3 coding sequence is TGTGCCAGCAGCTACGAGACTAGCGGGGGGTTCACAGATACGCAGTATTTT. It codes for CASSYETSGGFTDTQYF.

This clonotype has a handful of counts. The chain uses TRBV6-1 and TRBJ2-1; 10 bases agree with TRBD1. Germline V CDR1 and CDR2: MNHNS, SASEGT. The CDR3 is 15 residues long. The V gene end was trimmed by 6 bases and the J gene end by 3 bases; junction bases not matched to a gene: 5. The CDR3 DNA is TGTGCCAGCAGCCATGACAGGGGGCTCTACAATGAGCAGTTCTTC. Translating it yields CASSHDRGLYNEQFF.

The chain carries TRBV18 and TRBJ1-5; no definite D call. V lost 4 bases and J lost 7, with 11 bases in between. CDR1 is KGHSH, CDR2 LQKENI, per germline. The CDR3 loop spans 13 amino acids. Here the CDR3 DNA reads TGTGCCAGCTCACAGGAGGAGCTCCAGCCCCAGCATTTT. Its protein is CASSQEELQPQHF.

The chain recombines TRBV12-3 or TRBV12-4 with TRBJ1-2, with 7 positions matching TRBD1. V was pared by 4 bases and J by 8 bases, with 10 bases of the junction left unmatched. This CDR3 region has 14 residues. CDR3 sequence: CASSSTLSGGGYTF. Written as DNA, the CDR3 is TGTGCCAGCAGTTCGACCCTGTCAGGGGGGGGCTACACCTTC.

This clonotype was seen a few times. This rearrangement joins TRBV14 to TRBJ2-1; TRBD2 matches 8 bases. Trimming at V came to 2 bases and at J to 3 bases, leaving 9 bases not matched to a gene. CDR1 and CDR2 (germline): SGHDN, FVKESK. CDR3 length: 17 amino acids. The CDR3 loop reads CASSQQDSGENYNEQFF. The CDR3 nucleotides read TGTGCCAGCAGCCAACAGGATAGCGGGGAAAACTACAATGAGCAGTTCTTC. Full variable domain (remainder filled in from reference TRBV14 and TRBJ2-1): EAGVTQFPSHSVIEKGQTVTLRCDPISGHDNLYWYRRVMGKEIKFLLHFVKESKQDESGMPNNRFLAERTGGTYSTLKVQPAELEDSGVYFCASSQQDSGENYNEQFFGPGTRLTVL.